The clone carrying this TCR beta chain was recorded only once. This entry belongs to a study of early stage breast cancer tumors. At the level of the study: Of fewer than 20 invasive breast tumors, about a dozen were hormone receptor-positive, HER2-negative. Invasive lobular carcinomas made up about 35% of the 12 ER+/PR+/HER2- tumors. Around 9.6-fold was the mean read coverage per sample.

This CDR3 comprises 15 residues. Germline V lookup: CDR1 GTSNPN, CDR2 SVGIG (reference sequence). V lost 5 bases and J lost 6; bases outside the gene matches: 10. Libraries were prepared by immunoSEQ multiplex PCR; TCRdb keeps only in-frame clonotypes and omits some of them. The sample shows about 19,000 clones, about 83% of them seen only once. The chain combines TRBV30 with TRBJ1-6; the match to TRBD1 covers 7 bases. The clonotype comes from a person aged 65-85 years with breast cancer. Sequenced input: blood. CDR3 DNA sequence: TGTGCCTGGGAAATAATCGGGACAGTTAATTCACCCCTCCACTTT. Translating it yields CAWEIIGTVNSPLHF.